Presented here are 29 T cell receptor beta chains from one specimen sequenced in a study of blood T cell repertoires in COVID-19. Sequencing used immunoSEQ multiplex PCR; TCRdb keeps in-frame clones, though not all of them. The sample shows some 420,000 clones, 80% to 90% of them seen only once. Sequencing was carried out using PBMCs or T cells enriched from blood (not recorded which). All receptors derive from a young man who had recovered from COVID-19.

The CDR3 here is CASGTGGHEQYF. The DNA of the CDR3 is TGTGCCAGCGGGACAGGGGGCCACGAGCAGTACTTC. The V and J genes are TRBV28 and TRBJ2-7; 12 nucleotides align to TRBD1. Germline V gene lookup returns CDR1 MDHEN and CDR2 SYDVKM. The CDR3 loop spans 12 amino acids. With 8 bases clipped from V and 5 bases from J, the junction kept 1 base outside the gene matches.

The chain is built from TRBV7-2 and TRBJ2-5, with 9 bases that match TRBD1. The CDR3 covers 14 residues. V lost 8 bases, J lost 1 base, and 5 bases stayed unmatched. Germline V gene data show CDR1 as SGHTA and CDR2 as FQGNSA. The CDR3 sequence is CASGTGLSQETQYF. The CDR3 region has the DNA TGTGCCAGCGGGACAGGGTTGAGCCAAGAGACCCAGTACTTC.

V usage is TRBV7-8 and J usage is TRBJ1-5; D not certain. The germline V gene has CDR1 SGHVS and CDR2 FQNEAQ. The CDR3 totals 13 residues. The V end lost 10 bases, the J end lost 3 bases, and 13 bases lay between the germline ends. DNA of the CDR3: TGTGCCACTGCGAACTCCGTCAATCAGCCCCAGCATTTT. Its protein is CATANSVNQPQHF.

The rearrangement links TRBV5-1 to TRBJ1-1; 7 bases map to TRBD1. Germline V lookup: CDR1 SGHRS, CDR2 YFSETQ. After removal of 5 bases from V and 5 bases from J, the junction contained 15 bases not matched to a gene. The CDR3 covers 16 residues. CDR3 in amino acids: CASRVTGTASWTEAFF. Here the CDR3 DNA reads TGCGCCAGCAGGGTGACAGGGACTGCTTCATGGACTGAAGCTTTCTTT.

V is TRBV14 and J is TRBJ1-6, with a possible D match to TRBD1 (5 bases). The V gene's germline CDR1 is SGHDN and CDR2 FVKESK. Between the trimmed V and J ends, which lost 1 base and 5 bases, there was a span of 6 bases. The length of the CDR3 is 14 residues. CDR3 amino acids: CASSQGRDNSPLHF. As DNA, the CDR3 is TGTGCCAGCAGCCAAGGCAGGGATAATTCACCCCTCCACTTT.

This chain connects TRBV9 to TRBJ2-3, with TRBD2 identical over 7 bases. V gave up 0 bases and J gave up 4 bases; unmatched junction bases: 5. Germline CDR1 SGDLS, CDR2 YYNGEE. This CDR3 is built from 15 residues. Written as DNA, the CDR3 is TGTGCCAGCAGCGTAGGTGGCGGGAGACCAGATACGCAGTATTTT. Amino acids: CASSVGGGRPDTQYF.

This chain links TRBV19 with TRBJ2-1; 7 positions match TRBD1. CDR3 length equals 15 residues. J was trimmed by 3 bases and V by 6 bases; bases with no gene match: 8. Germline V gene lookup returns CDR1 LNHDA and CDR2 SQIVND (reference sequence). In DNA form, the CDR3 reads TGTGCCAGTAGGCCTAGGGGGCAGCTCTACAATGAGCAGTTCTTC. Protein: CASRPRGQLYNEQFF.

J is TRBJ2-2 and V is TRBV28; 13 bases agree with TRBD2. Germline V gene sequence: CDR1 MDHEN, CDR2 SYDVKM. V shed 4 bases, J shed 8 bases, and the junction held 7 bases outside the gene matches. This CDR3 is 16 amino acids long. The CDR3 DNA reads TGTGCCAGCAGTTCACTAGCGGGAGGGCCAGGGGGGGAGCTGTTTTTT. As protein: CASSSLAGGPGGELFF.

V gene TRBV24-1 combines with J gene TRBJ1-1; no clear D gene. The CDR3 consists of 13 residues. V lost 8 bases to trimming and J lost 2 bases, with 11 bases between them. Germline CDR1 KGHDR, CDR2 SFDVKD. The CDR3 sequence is CATTARGNTEAFF. As DNA, the CDR3 is TGTGCCACCACCGCCCGGGGAAACACTGAAGCTTTCTTT.

The gene calls are TRBV28 and TRBJ2-7; D may be TRBD1 (5 bases). Trimming shortened V by 5 bases and J by 0 bases, and 11 bases separated the two germline ends. CDR3 length equals 14 residues. The germline CDR1 and CDR2 sequences are MDHEN and SYDVKM. Written as DNA, the CDR3 is TGTGCCAGCAGTGTTCAGGGCAGCTCCTACGAGCAGTACTTC. This gives the protein CASSVQGSSYEQYF.

The chain combines TRBV21-1 with TRBJ2-5; the table's D gene call, TRBD2, was not cross checked with the DNA. TRBV21-1 is marked as a pseudogene. CDR3 length: 19 residues. The CDR3 sequence is CASNLRSGGIAGVEETQYF. CDR3 coding DNA: TGTGCCAGCAACCTCAGGAGTGGCGGGATCGCGGGAGTAGAAGAGACCCAGTACTTC.

This chain connects TRBV11-2 to TRBJ2-3, with D possibly being TRBD2 (6 bases). V lost 2 bases to trimming and J lost 4 bases, with 13 bases between them. The germline V gene encodes CDR1 SGHAT and CDR2 FQNNGV. CDR3 size: 15 residues. CDR3 bases: TGTGCCAGCAGCTTAAGAAGCGGGTCTTCAGATACGCAGTATTTT. Encoded protein: CASSLRSGSSDTQYF. The full variable domain, its missing parts supplied by reference TRBV11-2 and TRBJ2-3, is EAGVAQSPRYKIIEKRQSVAFWCNPISGHATLYWYQQILGQGPKLLIQFQNNGVVDDSQLPKDRFSAERLKGVDSTLKIQPAKLEDSAVYLCASSLRSGSSDTQYFGPGTRLTVL.

CDR3 region: CASKNNPSEQETQYF. DNA of the CDR3: TGCGCCAGCAAAAATAACCCGAGCGAACAAGAGACCCAGTACTTC. The gene calls are TRBV5-1 and TRBJ2-5; D remains ambiguous. Germline-derived CDR1 and CDR2 are SGHRS and YFSETQ. The V and J ends lost 6 bases and 2 bases respectively, with 17 bases between them. CDR3 length equals 15 residues.

The chain employs TRBV7-9 and TRBJ1-1; D remains unclear. This CDR3 comprises 15 residues. Germline V gene lookup returns CDR1 SEHNR and CDR2 FQNEAQ (reference sequence). Trimming took off 5 bases at V and 1 base at J, with 14 bases between the two ends. The CDR3 is CASSPHLGTNTEAFF. Written as DNA, the CDR3 is TGTGCCAGCAGCCCCCACTTGGGCACGAACACTGAAGCTTTCTTT. The variable domain in full, completed from reference TRBV7-9 and TRBJ1-1, reads DTGVSQNPRHKITKRGQNVTFRCDPISEHNRLYWYRQTLGQGPEFLTYFQNEAQLEKSRLLSDRFSAERPKGSFSTLEIQRTEQGDSAMYLCASSPHLGTNTEAFFGQGTRLTVV.

J is TRBJ2-1 and V is TRBV7-9; 7 nucleotides match TRBD2. The ends lost 4 bases at V and 2 bases at J; junction bases unmatched: 5. This CDR3 is 15 amino acids long. Looked up from germline, CDR1 is SEHNR and CDR2 is FQNEAQ (reference sequence). CDR3: CASSSRDYPYNEQFF. The CDR3 DNA reads as TGTGCCAGCAGCTCTAGGGACTACCCCTACAATGAGCAGTTCTTC. Full variable domain (rest looked up from reference TRBV7-9 and TRBJ2-1): DTGVSQNPRHKITKRGQNVTFRCDPISEHNRLYWYRQTLGQGPEFLTYFQNEAQLEKSRLLSDRFSAERPKGSFSTLEIQRTEQGDSAMYLCASSSRDYPYNEQFFGPGTRLTVL.

The chain has TRBV9 and TRBJ2-5; D is uncertain. The germline V gene encodes CDR1 SGDLS and CDR2 YYNGEE. Trimming left V 0 bases short and J 2 bases short, with 11 bases between. CDR3 length equals 15 residues. The CDR3 reads CASSVDEMRQETQYF. The DNA of the CDR3 is TGTGCCAGCAGCGTAGACGAGATGAGGCAAGAGACCCAGTACTTC.

The V call is TRBV5-6, the J call TRBJ2-7; 7 nucleotides align to TRBD1. The ends lost 4 bases at V and 4 bases at J; junction bases unmatched: 5. The CDR3 contains 13 residues. Germline values: CDR1 SGHDT, CDR2 YYEEEE. CDR3 nucleotide sequence: TGTGCCAGCAGCCCCAGACAGGGATACGAGCAGTACTTC. It translates to CASSPRQGYEQYF.

This chain links TRBV5-1 with TRBJ2-1; 9 nucleotides match TRBD2. V was pared by 0 bases and J by 9 bases, with 13 bases of the junction left unmatched. The germline V gene encodes CDR1 SGHRS and CDR2 YFSETQ. This CDR3 spans 17 amino acids. The DNA of the CDR3 is TGCGCCAGCAGCTTGGATGGCGGGAGGGCCTTCTCGGGTGAGCAGTTCTTC. Residues: CASSLDGGRAFSGEQFF.

The V gene is TRBV29-1, the J gene TRBJ2-3; D remains unclear. The germline V gene has CDR1 SQVTM and CDR2 ANQGSEA. V gave up 7 bases and J gave up 4 bases, with 18 bases separating them. CDR3 size: 14 residues. The CDR3 nucleotides are TGCAGCGCCGCATTGTGGCGGAGCTCAGATACGCAGTATTTT. This translates into CSAALWRSSDTQYF.

This chain uses TRBV27 with TRBJ2-7; 9 nucleotides match TRBD1. This CDR3 contains 14 residues. The J segment lost 8 bases and the V segment lost 2 bases, leaving 7 bases of the junction unmatched. Germline CDR1 is MNHEY and CDR2 is SMNVEV (reference sequence). The CDR3: CASSLMGQGMQQYF. The CDR3 nucleotides read TGTGCCAGCAGTTTAATGGGACAGGGAATGCAGCAGTACTTC.

The genes are TRBV19 and TRBJ2-3, with TRBD2 identical over 8 bases. Trimming removed 3 bases from V and 1 base from J; junction bases left unmatched: 6. Germline CDR1 reads LNHDA; CDR2 reads SQIVND (reference sequence). The CDR3 runs 16 residues. This CDR3 is CASSIQAGGGTDTQYF. The DNA of the CDR3 is TGTGCCAGTAGTATCCAGGCGGGAGGTGGCACAGATACGCAGTATTTT.

This sequence joins TRBV5-1 and TRBJ1-1; D ambiguous. Germline V lookup: CDR1 SGHRS, CDR2 YFSETQ. The CDR3 covers 14 residues. Trimming cost V 1 base and J 1 base, with 8 bases left between them. CDR3 in DNA: TGCGCCAGCAGCTTGATGAGGTCGAACACTGAAGCTTTCTTT. Its protein is CASSLMRSNTEAFF.

This sequence joins TRBV2 and TRBJ1-5; D remains unclear. The CDR3 runs to 15 residues. Trimming cost V 7 bases and J 0 bases, with 13 bases left between them. The germline CDR1 and CDR2 sequences are SNHLY and FYNNEI. CDR3 region: CASKIGSGSNQPQHF. CDR3 coding DNA: TGTGCCAGCAAGATCGGGAGTGGTAGCAATCAGCCCCAGCATTTT.

J is TRBJ1-4 and V is TRBV7-2; D not certain. Germline V gene lookup returns CDR1 SGHTA and CDR2 FQGNSA. Trimming removed 5 bases from V and 0 bases from J, with 10 bases in between. There are 15 residues in the CDR3. The CDR3 DNA sequence: TGTGCCAGCAGCCCCGACTGGACAACTAATGAAAAACTGTTTTTT. Its translation is CASSPDWTTNEKLFF.

The chain combines TRBV4-2 with TRBJ1-5, with D possibly matching TRBD1 (6 bases). Trimming took 3 bases from V and 7 from J, leaving 16 bases between them. Germline-derived CDR1 and CDR2 are LGHNA and YNFKEQ. The CDR3 loop spans 15 amino acids. CDR3: CASSQGGAGEQPQHF. CDR3 DNA sequence: TGTGCCAGCAGCCAGGGAGGGGCAGGGGAGCAGCCCCAGCATTTT.

The chain has TRBV7-9 and TRBJ2-1, with no clear D. Germline V lookup: CDR1 SEHNR, CDR2 FQNEAQ (reference sequence). This CDR3 has 12 residues. V gave up 4 bases and J gave up 9 bases, with 10 bases separating them. As DNA, the CDR3 is TGTGCCAGCAGCTCCCTGCGGAGTGAGCAGTTCTTC. Its translation is CASSSLRSEQFF.

The V and J genes are TRBV5-5 and TRBJ2-3; a weak D match, TRBD2 (6 bases). The CDR3 is 13 residues long. V was shortened by 0 bases and J by 4 bases, with 6 bases between the two germline ends. CDR1 and CDR2 from the germline V gene are SGHKS and YYEKEE (reference sequence). The CDR3 bases are TGTGCCAGCAGCTTGGCGGGGGCAGATACGCAGTATTTT. Translation: CASSLAGADTQYF. The full variable domain, its missing parts supplied by reference TRBV5-5 and TRBJ2-3, is DAGVTQSPTHLIKTRGQQVTLRCSPISGHKSVSWYQQVLGQGPQFIFQYYEKEERGRGNFPDRFSARQFPNYSSELNVNALLLGDSALYLCASSLAGADTQYFGPGTRLTVL.

The V gene is TRBV15, the J gene TRBJ1-4; 7 bases match TRBD1. The length of the CDR3 is 14 residues. The V gene's germline CDR1 is LNHNV and CDR2 YYDKDF (reference sequence). V was pared by 4 bases and J by 8 bases, with 7 bases of the junction left unmatched. This chain's CDR3 is CATSIGQDREKLFF. Here the CDR3 DNA reads TGTGCCACCAGCATCGGACAGGATAGAGAAAAACTGTTTTTT.

The chain carries TRBV5-6 and TRBJ1-4; TRBD1 aligns across 8 bases. The length of the CDR3 is 16 residues. The V gene's germline CDR1 is SGHDT and CDR2 YYEEEE. Losses at the gene ends were 4 bases for V and 8 bases for J; bases not matched to a gene: 13. CDR3 sequence: CASSEGQVPGGEKLFF. Here the CDR3 DNA reads TGTGCCAGCAGCGAGGGACAGGTCCCCGGGGGGGAAAAACTGTTTTTT.